This T cell receptor beta chain originates from a study of vaccination and CD4 T cells after COVID-19. Study-level information: Convalescent cases consisted of six males and four females, of whom two were Hispanic.

The V end was cut by 5 bases, the J end by 4 bases, with 11 bases between. Germline CDR1 is SGHTA and CDR2 is FQGNSA. This CDR3 is built from 13 residues. Study findings and constraints: Within convalescent individuals, 304 out of 307 vaccine-specific clones proved to be spike mono-reactive.

This clonotype was observed a handful of times. What it binds is not known. Once obtained from cultured CD4+ T cells, the DNA was sequenced using the Oncomine TCR Beta short-read assay. Investigators isolated genomic DNA from cultured CD4+ T cells. TCRdb recomputed calls from the PCR reads with MiXCR, one row per CDR3 protein. The sample has 28,000 or so distinct CDR3 sequences, over 60% seen once. Treatment denoted: approximately 11-day PBMC culture with coronavirus spike peptide pools or control peptides (ViraFEST assay). The sequencing sample was made of CD4+ T cells from blood, cultured in vitro. J is TRBJ1-2 and V is TRBV7-2; D gene unclear. This sequence was found in a human donor who had recovered from COVID-19. The CDR3 loop reads CASSPTVVYGYTF. The CDR3 DNA reads as TGTGCCAGCAGCCCGACCGTAGTCTATGGCTACACCTTC.